This T cell receptor (beta chain) was sequenced for a study of CD8 T cells in ankylosing spondylitis. Remarks on this clonotype: Its matching antigen is unknown.

Germline assignment: CDR1 SGHAT and CDR2 FQNNGV. The CDR3 runs to 15 residues. Trimming took off 1 base at V and 7 bases at J, with 13 bases between the two ends. Study outcomes and limitations: CD8+ by phenotype, disease-linked clones were relatively rare in peripheral blood. What seemed typical of ankylosing spondylitis blood was a TCR beta motif built from eight highly homologous variants. A number of the motif variants had already been described in reactive arthritis synovial fluid and blood.

Molecular-barcoded quantitative 5'-RACE produced these TCR beta libraries. TCRdb analysed the 5' RACE reads with MiXCR anew, one entry per CDR3 protein. The table has approximately 400,000 distinct CDR3 sequences, roughly 17% seen once; the top ten hold just over 1%. Sequencing was performed on blood, either unsorted or a sorted T cell fraction (not recorded which). The chain recombines TRBV11-2 with TRBJ1-4; D gene unclear. This receptor was identified in a male donor with ankylosing spondylitis. Here the CDR3 reads CASSLVLDAVEKLFF. The CDR3 DNA is TGTGCCAGCAGCTTAGTCCTGGATGCGGTTGAAAAACTGTTTTTT.